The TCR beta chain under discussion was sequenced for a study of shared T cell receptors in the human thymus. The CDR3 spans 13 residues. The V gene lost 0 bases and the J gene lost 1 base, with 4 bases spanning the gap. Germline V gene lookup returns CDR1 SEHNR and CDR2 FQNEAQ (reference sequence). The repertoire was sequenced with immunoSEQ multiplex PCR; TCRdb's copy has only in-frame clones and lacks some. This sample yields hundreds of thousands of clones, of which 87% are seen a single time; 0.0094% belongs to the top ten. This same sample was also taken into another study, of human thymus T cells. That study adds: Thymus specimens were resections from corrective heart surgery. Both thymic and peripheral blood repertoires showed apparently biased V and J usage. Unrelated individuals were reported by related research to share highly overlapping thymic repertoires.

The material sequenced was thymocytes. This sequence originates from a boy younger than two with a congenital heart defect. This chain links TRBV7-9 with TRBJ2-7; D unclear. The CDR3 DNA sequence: TGTGCCAGCAGCTTAGCTACATCCTACGAGCAGTACTTC. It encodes CASSLATSYEQYF.